What follows describes a single T cell receptor (beta chain). The antigen remains undetermined. The data were taken from a study of cytomegalovirus exposure and HLA in healthy donors. Study results and limitations: In vitro work confirmed that three CMV-associated chains recognize CMV antigens.

Trimming removed 5 bases from V and 0 bases from J; junction bases left unmatched: 21. The length of the CDR3 is 22 residues. From germline, CDR1 is SGHVS and CDR2 FNYEAQ. Primers for the PCR totalled 60 Vbeta and 13 Jbeta. Only in-frame clones appear in the TCRdb table, and some are missing; sequencing was by immunoSEQ multiplex PCR. The table lists 150,000 to 200,000 clones, roughly 78% of them singletons. Material: PBMCs. The gene calls are TRBV7-6 and TRBJ2-6, with 8 bases aligning to TRBD1. The sequence came from a woman between 25 and 40 years old in good health and CMV-seropositive. Here the CDR3 DNA reads TGTGCCAGCAGCCACCCGGACAGGGCTCTAAAGGGTTGGAGCTCTGGGGCCAACGTCCTGACTTTC. It translates to CASSHPDRALKGWSSGANVLTF.